This TCR beta chain was retrieved from a study of T cell responses to AZD1222 COVID-19 vaccine. Study outcomes and limitations: The study found Spike-specific TCR breadth and depth rose after two AZD1222 doses. No day 14 peak samples; only post-peak repertoires were characterized. Dominant CD4 TCR responses targeted spike regions 160-218 and 743-854. It should be noted that donors were predominantly white British and more often female, and clonal diversity was possibly underestimated.

This CDR3 region has 15 residues. Trimming at V came to 3 bases and at J to 2 bases, leaving 5 bases not matched to a gene. Germline lookup yields CDR1 SGHRS and CDR2 YFSETQ. About this clone: What it binds is unknown.

Some clones are missing from TCRdb's copy, which holds only in-frame ones; the method was immunoSEQ multiplex PCR. The sample holds about 140,000 clones, approximately 86% seen once. Sequencing was performed on peripheral blood, taken on day 0 of AZD1222 vaccination. The rearrangement joins TRBV5-1 to TRBJ2-3; TRBD2 matches 8 bases. The TCR comes from an adult in good health. The CDR3 is CASSSGAGDTDTQYF. CDR3 in DNA: TGCGCCAGCAGCTCGGGAGCGGGGGACACAGATACGCAGTATTTT.